The 11 T cell receptor beta chains below come from one sample, sequenced in a study of identical twins (dated by TCRdb to 2016 to 2017). Libraries were prepared through 5' RACE. The sequencing machine was an Illumina HiSeq 2000. TCRdb trimmed the raw reads at Q25, called clones with MiXCR and kept productive beta chains. Under each unique CDR3 protein, matching rows form one entry showing the most common genes and DNA. Present in this sample are 420,000 or so distinct CDR3 sequences, roughly 20% of which were seen just once. Jointly, the top ten make up roughly an eighth of the sample. The sequenced material came from naive T cells sorted from blood. The cell subset or site tag for this specimen amounts to: cells isolated with a human naive T-cell isolation kit. The receptors were gathered from a man aged 50 to 60 in good health.

V gene TRBV4-3 combines with J gene TRBJ2-2; D might be TRBD1 or TRBD2, each matching 6 bases. V lost 2 bases to trimming and J lost 5 bases, with 15 bases between them. CDR3 size: 16 residues. Germline V lookup: CDR1 LGHNA, CDR2 YSLEER. CDR3 sequence: CASSQQQGRGTGELFF. CDR3 nucleotides: TGCGCCAGCAGCCAACAACAGGGCCGGGGGACCGGGGAGCTGTTTTTT.

A few counts support this clonotype. The gene calls are TRBV13 and TRBJ2-7; 16 nucleotides match TRBD2. The CDR3 extends over 22 amino acids. CDR1 is PRHDT, CDR2 FYEKMQ, per germline (reference sequence). With 4 bases clipped from V and 3 bases from J, the junction kept 21 bases outside the gene matches. CDR3 nucleotide sequence: TGTGCCAGCAGCTCACCAACAGGGGCTCCGGGACTAGCGGGAGGGAGGTTCTACGAGCAGTACTTC. Protein sequence: CASSSPTGAPGLAGGRFYEQYF.

The V and J genes are TRBV7-3 and TRBJ2-3; D is unclear. This CDR3 comprises 13 residues. Germline V gene lookup returns CDR1 SGHTA and CDR2 FQGTGA. V shed 5 bases and J shed 2 bases, with 8 bases lying between them. CDR3 DNA sequence: TGTGCCAGCAGCCGGAGTATCACAGATACGCAGTATTTT. As protein: CASSRSITDTQYF. The full variable domain, with the rest looked up from reference TRBV7-3 and TRBJ2-3, is GAGVSQTPSNKVTEKGKYVELRCDPISGHTALYWYRQSLGQGPEFLIYFQGTGAADDSGLPNDRFFAVRPEGSVSTLKIQRTERGDSAVYLCASSRSITDTQYFGPGTRLTVL.

This clonotype has only a few counts. The genes are TRBV25-1 and TRBJ2-1; 11 positions match TRBD2. This CDR3 has 15 amino acids. The junction had 4 bases not matched to a gene; V was cut back by 1 base and J by 8 bases. In germline, CDR1 is MGHDK, CDR2 SYGVNS. This CDR3 is CASSELAGGRDEQFF. The CDR3, as DNA: TGTGCCAGCAGTGAATTAGCGGGAGGGCGCGATGAGCAGTTCTTC.

As DNA, the CDR3 is TGTGCCAGCAGTAAAGGGGTTCCCTCCTACGAGCAGTACTTC. Its translation is CASSKGVPSYEQYF. The chain carries TRBV12-3 or TRBV12-4 and TRBJ2-7; D possibly corresponds to TRBD1 (5 bases). The V end was cut by 5 bases, the J end by 0 bases, with 11 bases between. CDR3 length: 14 amino acids.

The chain employs TRBV29-1 and TRBJ2-3; D gene uncertain. V was shortened by 8 bases and J by 9 bases, with 9 bases between the two germline ends. CDR1 SQVTM and CDR2 ANQGSEA come from the germline V gene. The length of the CDR3 is 9 residues. CDR3 DNA: TGCAGCCACAGTGGAACGCAGTATTTT. It translates to CSHSGTQYF.

This clonotype appeared many times. V is TRBV10-3 and J is TRBJ2-1; D possibly matches TRBD1 or TRBD2 (5 bases each). Trimming left V 6 bases short and J 9 bases short, with 21 bases between. This CDR3 contains 15 residues. Germline V gene sequence: CDR1 ENHRY, CDR2 SYGVKD. The CDR3 loop is CAISGHYTGPGEQFF. The CDR3 DNA reads as TGTGCCATCAGCGGACACTATACGGGGCCAGGTGAGCAGTTCTTC.

Many counts were recorded for this clonotype. This chain links TRBV20-1 with TRBJ2-3; 12 bases line up with TRBD2. The germline V gene encodes CDR1 DFQATT and CDR2 SNEGSKA (reference sequence). Trimming at V came to 5 bases and at J to 4 bases, leaving 4 bases not matched to a gene. The CDR3 is 14 residues long. As DNA, the CDR3 is TGCAGTGCTCGTACTAGCGGGAGGCCAGATACGCAGTATTTT. Its translation is CSARTSGRPDTQYF.

The gene calls are TRBV10-3 and TRBJ1-2; D unclear. Germline CDR1 is ENHRY and CDR2 is SYGVKD. Trimming removed 1 base from V and 7 bases from J, with 13 bases in between. This CDR3 has 14 amino acids. This chain's CDR3 is CAISELDDTAGYTF. The DNA of the CDR3 is TGTGCCATCAGTGAGTTGGATGACACTGCTGGCTACACCTTC.

This clonotype has a count of ten or more. This chain connects TRBV7-2 to TRBJ2-3; D is unresolved. Deletions cut 5 bases from V and 3 bases from J, with 18 bases between. The CDR3 sequence is 16 residues long. From germline, CDR1 is SGHTA and CDR2 FQGNSA. CDR3 residues: CASSPRPARETDTQYF. Here the CDR3 DNA reads TGTGCCAGCAGCCCAAGGCCCGCCCGCGAAACAGATACGCAGTATTTT.

The V gene is TRBV20-1, the J gene TRBJ2-3; D may be TRBD1 or TRBD2 (5 bases each). This CDR3 has 14 amino acids. Per the germline V gene, CDR1 is DFQATT and CDR2 is SNEGSKA (reference sequence). Here the CDR3 reads CRSTRGLLTDTQYF. CDR3 sequence (DNA): TGCAGGAGTACGAGGGGTCTTCTCACAGATACGCAGTATTTT.